Listed here is a single TCR beta chain. Its antigen remains unknown. The data belong to a study of shared clonotypes between healthy human individuals. Trimming took 0 bases from V and 3 from J, leaving 9 bases between them. Germline CDR1 MGHRA, CDR2 YSYEKL. The CDR3 covers 14 residues. Data came from immunoSEQ multiplex PCR; TCRdb stores just in-frame clones and leaves some out. The repertoire holds 730,000 or so clones, with roughly 70% as singletons. Findings and limits, study-wide: Memory subsets generally showed lower estimated richness than naive subsets.

The clonotype was recovered from a woman under 40 in good health. The sequencing input was memory CD4+ T cells sorted from blood. Subset in this sample: CD45RA-negative fraction. The genes are TRBV4-1 and TRBJ2-7; a weak D match, TRBD2 (5 bases). The CDR3, as DNA: TGCGCCAGCAGCCAAGATCCGGGATACTACGAGCAGTACTTC. It yields the protein CASSQDPGYYEQYF.